These T cell receptor beta chains were read from a single sample in a study of CXCR3-negative and CXCR3-positive naive CD8 T cells. TCRdb reprocessed the 5' RACE reads, with one entry per CDR3 protein and no DNA. The sample table includes approximately 41,000 distinct CDR3 sequences. The sample comprised memory CD8+ T cells from blood. The receptors stem from a human donor in good health. Some clones in this sample may be carry-over from other donors' samples. CDR3s include the opening cysteine and the closing phenylalanine or tryptophan. Fields, in order: CDR3 length, J gene, clone size, V gene, CDR3 protein. A clone size is listed for some rows: how often the clone was seen (once, few, many), or a class if it is expanded.

cdr3_length: 12; j_call: TRBJ2-7; clone_size: .; v_call: TRBV13; cdr3_aa: CASSLDRGRRYF
cdr3_length: 14; j_call: TRBJ1-6; clone_size: .; v_call: TRBV2; cdr3_aa: CASSQTGGNSPLHF
cdr3_length: 13; j_call: TRBJ2-1; clone_size: .; v_call: TRBV28; cdr3_aa: CASVGGLYNEQFF
cdr3_length: 15; j_call: TRBJ2-2; clone_size: .; v_call: TRBV7-9; cdr3_aa: CASSLRIGNTGELFF
cdr3_length: 15; j_call: TRBJ2-5; clone_size: .; v_call: TRBV7-2; cdr3_aa: CASSWTGGVQETQYF
cdr3_length: 15; j_call: TRBJ2-3; clone_size: .; v_call: TRBV27; cdr3_aa: CASSQTGGGTDTQYF
cdr3_length: 15; j_call: TRBJ2-3; clone_size: .; v_call: TRBV7-3; cdr3_aa: CASRESDRYTDTQYF
cdr3_length: 14; j_call: TRBJ2-2; clone_size: .; v_call: TRBV12-3/TRBV12-4; cdr3_aa: CASSGGRGIGELFF
cdr3_length: 17; j_call: TRBJ1-6; clone_size: .; v_call: TRBV4-3; cdr3_aa: CASSQQGQSSYNSPLHF
cdr3_length: 12; j_call: TRBJ2-1; clone_size: .; v_call: TRBV28; cdr3_aa: CASSLSVDEQFF
cdr3_length: 14; j_call: TRBJ2-7; clone_size: medium-sized; v_call: TRBV6-2/TRBV6-3; cdr3_aa: CASTDGTGNYEQYF
cdr3_length: 14; j_call: TRBJ2-7; clone_size: .; v_call: TRBV28; cdr3_aa: CASSLEDRRDEQYF
cdr3_length: 14; j_call: TRBJ2-3; clone_size: .; v_call: TRBV28; cdr3_aa: CASSSQGGTDTQYF
cdr3_length: 17; j_call: TRBJ2-1; clone_size: .; v_call: TRBV3-1; cdr3_aa: CASSQDGAGGSYNEQFF
cdr3_length: 14; j_call: TRBJ1-1; clone_size: .; v_call: TRBV10-3; cdr3_aa: CAISDSGRNTEAFF
cdr3_length: 15; j_call: TRBJ2-2; clone_size: .; v_call: TRBV6-4; cdr3_aa: CASSEGIMETGELFF
cdr3_length: 14; j_call: TRBJ1-2; clone_size: .; v_call: TRBV20-1; cdr3_aa: CSARDGGTGEGYTF
cdr3_length: 15; j_call: TRBJ2-2; clone_size: .; v_call: TRBV10-3; cdr3_aa: CAISESGADTGELFF
cdr3_length: 14; j_call: TRBJ1-5; clone_size: .; v_call: TRBV7-9; cdr3_aa: CASSATAINQPQHF
cdr3_length: 14; j_call: TRBJ2-1; clone_size: medium-sized; v_call: TRBV6-4; cdr3_aa: CASSDGTGGNEQFF
cdr3_length: 19; j_call: TRBJ1-6; clone_size: .; v_call: TRBV28; cdr3_aa: CASSQSTLTFKEYNSPLHF
cdr3_length: 12; j_call: TRBJ2-7; clone_size: .; v_call: TRBV20-1; cdr3_aa: CSARTIVYEQYF
cdr3_length: 12; j_call: TRBJ1-1; clone_size: .; v_call: TRBV6-5; cdr3_aa: CASSHQGTEAFF
cdr3_length: 14; j_call: TRBJ2-3; clone_size: .; v_call: TRBV6-6; cdr3_aa: CASSSRFGPDTQYF
cdr3_length: 14; j_call: TRBJ1-1; clone_size: .; v_call: TRBV5-1; cdr3_aa: CASSPGQGNTEAFF
cdr3_length: 16; j_call: TRBJ1-5; clone_size: .; v_call: TRBV12-3/TRBV12-4; cdr3_aa: CASSPLWGYSNQPQHF
cdr3_length: 16; j_call: TRBJ1-1; clone_size: .; v_call: TRBV4-1; cdr3_aa: CASSLGTGGVNTEAFF
cdr3_length: 13; j_call: TRBJ2-7; clone_size: .; v_call: TRBV6-2/TRBV6-3; cdr3_aa: CASSYRSVYEQYF
cdr3_length: 15; j_call: TRBJ1-1; clone_size: .; v_call: TRBV12-3/TRBV12-4; cdr3_aa: CASSLPRTGAAGAFF
cdr3_length: 14; j_call: TRBJ1-5; clone_size: .; v_call: TRBV27; cdr3_aa: CASSWGGDNQPQHF
cdr3_length: 13; j_call: TRBJ2-7; clone_size: .; v_call: TRBV7-9; cdr3_aa: CASSPTSADEQYF
cdr3_length: 15; j_call: TRBJ2-5; clone_size: .; v_call: TRBV7-9; cdr3_aa: CASSPTNRLEETQYF
cdr3_length: 15; j_call: TRBJ2-5; clone_size: .; v_call: TRBV10-3; cdr3_aa: CAISESTGQQETQYF
cdr3_length: 13; j_call: TRBJ2-7; clone_size: .; v_call: TRBV5-1; cdr3_aa: CASSLRTGYEQYF
cdr3_length: 13; j_call: TRBJ1-1; clone_size: .; v_call: TRBV19; cdr3_aa: CASSTGGYTEAFF
cdr3_length: 15; j_call: TRBJ2-7; clone_size: .; v_call: TRBV27; cdr3_aa: CASIDADDPSDEQYF
cdr3_length: 14; j_call: TRBJ2-1; clone_size: .; v_call: TRBV20-1; cdr3_aa: CSAMQGQNYNEQFF
cdr3_length: 14; j_call: TRBJ2-7; clone_size: .; v_call: TRBV5-1; cdr3_aa: CASSLEGLGDEQYF
cdr3_length: 13; j_call: TRBJ2-7; clone_size: .; v_call: TRBV29-1; cdr3_aa: CSVSGSYSYEQYF
cdr3_length: 15; j_call: TRBJ2-1; clone_size: .; v_call: TRBV6-2/TRBV6-3; cdr3_aa: CASSYSPDRVHEQFF
cdr3_length: 11; j_call: TRBJ2-5; clone_size: .; v_call: TRBV28; cdr3_aa: CASTQGETQYF
cdr3_length: 12; j_call: TRBJ1-3; clone_size: .; v_call: TRBV19; cdr3_aa: CASSTSGNTIYF
cdr3_length: 14; j_call: TRBJ2-1; clone_size: .; v_call: TRBV5-1; cdr3_aa: CASSFRYAGDEQFF
cdr3_length: 15; j_call: TRBJ2-7; clone_size: .; v_call: TRBV6-2/TRBV6-3; cdr3_aa: CASSYSGSAAAEQYF
cdr3_length: 13; j_call: TRBJ2-5; clone_size: .; v_call: TRBV5-1; cdr3_aa: CASSLAGGETQYF
cdr3_length: 17; j_call: TRBJ2-7; clone_size: .; v_call: TRBV28; cdr3_aa: CASSLGGTSGDSYEQYF
cdr3_length: 15; j_call: TRBJ2-5; clone_size: .; v_call: TRBV6-5; cdr3_aa: CASSYSDLGGETQYF
cdr3_length: 12; j_call: TRBJ2-7; clone_size: .; v_call: TRBV11-1; cdr3_aa: CASSLQGNEQYF
cdr3_length: 16; j_call: TRBJ1-1; clone_size: .; v_call: TRBV7-9; cdr3_aa: CASSSIEGHPNTEAFF
cdr3_length: 16; j_call: TRBJ2-2; clone_size: .; v_call: TRBV4-1; cdr3_aa: CASSPVWGKNTGELFF
cdr3_length: 14; j_call: TRBJ2-7; clone_size: medium-sized; v_call: TRBV6-2/TRBV6-3; cdr3_aa: CASSYSLGSYEQYF